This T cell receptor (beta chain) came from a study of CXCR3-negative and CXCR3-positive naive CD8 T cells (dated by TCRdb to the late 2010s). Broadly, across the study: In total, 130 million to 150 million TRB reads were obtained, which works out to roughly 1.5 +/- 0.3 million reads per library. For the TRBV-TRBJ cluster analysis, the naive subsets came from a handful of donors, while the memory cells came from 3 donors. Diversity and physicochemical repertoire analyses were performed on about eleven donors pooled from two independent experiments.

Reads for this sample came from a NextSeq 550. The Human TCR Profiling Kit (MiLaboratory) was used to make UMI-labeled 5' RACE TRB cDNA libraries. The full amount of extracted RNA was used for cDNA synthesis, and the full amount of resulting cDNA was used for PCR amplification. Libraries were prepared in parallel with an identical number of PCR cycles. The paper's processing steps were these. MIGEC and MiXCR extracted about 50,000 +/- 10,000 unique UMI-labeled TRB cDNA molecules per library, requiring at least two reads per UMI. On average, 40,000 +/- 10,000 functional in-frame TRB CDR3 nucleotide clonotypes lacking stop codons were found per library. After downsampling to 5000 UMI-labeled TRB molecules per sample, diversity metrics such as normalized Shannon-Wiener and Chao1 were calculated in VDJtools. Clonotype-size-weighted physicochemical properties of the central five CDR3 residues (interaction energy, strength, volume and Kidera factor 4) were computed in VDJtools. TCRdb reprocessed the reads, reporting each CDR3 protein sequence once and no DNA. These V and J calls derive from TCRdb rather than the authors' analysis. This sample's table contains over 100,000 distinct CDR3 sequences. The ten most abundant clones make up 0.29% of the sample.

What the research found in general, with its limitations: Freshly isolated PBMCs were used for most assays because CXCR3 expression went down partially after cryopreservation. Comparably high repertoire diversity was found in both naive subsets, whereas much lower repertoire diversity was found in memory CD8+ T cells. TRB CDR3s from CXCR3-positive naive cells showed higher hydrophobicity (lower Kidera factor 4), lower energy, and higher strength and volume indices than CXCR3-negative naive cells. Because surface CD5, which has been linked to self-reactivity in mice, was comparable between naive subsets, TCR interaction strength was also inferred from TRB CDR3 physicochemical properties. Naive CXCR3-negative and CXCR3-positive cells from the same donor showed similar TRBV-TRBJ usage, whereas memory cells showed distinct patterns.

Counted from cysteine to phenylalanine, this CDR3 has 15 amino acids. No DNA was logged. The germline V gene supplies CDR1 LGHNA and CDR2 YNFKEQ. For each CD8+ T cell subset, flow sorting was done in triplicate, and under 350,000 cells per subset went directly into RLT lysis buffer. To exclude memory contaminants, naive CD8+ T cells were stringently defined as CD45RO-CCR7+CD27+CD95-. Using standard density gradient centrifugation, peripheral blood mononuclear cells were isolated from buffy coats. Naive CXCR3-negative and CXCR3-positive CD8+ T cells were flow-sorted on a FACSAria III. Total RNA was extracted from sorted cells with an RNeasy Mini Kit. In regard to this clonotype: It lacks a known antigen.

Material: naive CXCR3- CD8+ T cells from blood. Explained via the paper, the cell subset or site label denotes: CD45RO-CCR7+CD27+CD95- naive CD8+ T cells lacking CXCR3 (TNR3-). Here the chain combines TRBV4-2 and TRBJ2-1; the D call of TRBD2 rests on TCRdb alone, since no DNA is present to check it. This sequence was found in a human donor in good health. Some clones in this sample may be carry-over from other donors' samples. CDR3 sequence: CASSQDGLVGNEQFF.